The 26 T cell receptor beta chains below all came from one sample that was sequenced in a study of type 1 regulatory T cells. In TCRdb, the reads were re-called with MiXCR into one record per CDR3 protein. The table shows tens of thousands of distinct CDR3 sequences, with roughly 45% occurring only once. Their target antigens are unknown. The sequenced sample was cultured T cells, either the whole culture or a sorted T cell fraction (not recorded which). These receptors originate from a human donor in good health.

The chain recombines TRBV24-1 with TRBJ2-7; no firm D call. Germline V lookup: CDR1 KGHDR, CDR2 SFDVKD. The CDR3 is made up of 14 amino acids. V was trimmed by 5 bases and J by 5 bases, leaving 15 bases between them. CDR3 DNA sequence: TGTGCCACCAGTGCCGGAGAATGGTACAACGAGCAGTACTTC. Amino acid sequence: CATSAGEWYNEQYF.

This chain joins TRBV11-2 and TRBJ2-3; the D is unclear. Germline V gene data show CDR1 as SGHAT and CDR2 as FQNNGV. The CDR3 sequence is 12 residues long. The ends were cut back, 1 base at V and 8 bases at J, with 7 bases in the middle. The CDR3 sequence: CASSLVGFTQYF. DNA of the CDR3: TGTGCCAGCAGCTTAGTCGGCTTTACGCAGTATTTT. The full variable domain, with the rest looked up from reference TRBV11-2 and TRBJ2-3, is EAGVAQSPRYKIIEKRQSVAFWCNPISGHATLYWYQQILGQGPKLLIQFQNNGVVDDSQLPKDRFSAERLKGVDSTLKIQPAKLEDSAVYLCASSLVGFTQYFGPGTRLTVL.

This clonotype was detected a few times. V is TRBV5-1 and J is TRBJ2-5; 8 nucleotides line up with TRBD2. Germline lookup yields CDR1 SGHRS and CDR2 YFSETQ. V dropped 0 bases and J dropped 5; count of bases not matched to a gene: 15. This CDR3 comprises 18 residues. DNA of the CDR3: TGCGCCAGCAGCTTGGCCCCCGGGGGGGGCCCGACGGGGGAGACCCAGTACTTC. Translation gives CASSLAPGGGPTGETQYF.

This clonotype was observed a few times. V gene TRBV12-3 or TRBV12-4 combines with J gene TRBJ2-1, with 8 bases matching TRBD1. J was trimmed by 2 bases and V by 3 bases; bases with no gene match: 6. The CDR3 runs to 16 residues. The CDR3 reads CASSFRQGAPYNEQFF. As DNA, the CDR3 is TGTGCCAGCAGTTTTCGGCAGGGGGCCCCCTACAATGAGCAGTTCTTC.

The J gene is TRBJ1-4, the V gene TRBV20-1, with a possible D match to TRBD1 (5 bases). Germline CDR1 and CDR2: DFQATT and SNEGSKA (reference sequence). Trimming took 8 bases from V and 4 from J, leaving 14 bases between them. The CDR3 totals 13 residues. This CDR3 reads CSRTGQFNEKLFF. For the CDR3, the DNA is TGCAGTCGGACGGGGCAGTTTAATGAAAAACTGTTTTTT.

The chain combines TRBV13 with TRBJ2-5; D may correspond to TRBD1 or TRBD2 (5 bases each). V lost 2 bases to trimming and J lost 5 bases, with 9 bases between them. Germline V gene sequence: CDR1 PRHDT, CDR2 FYEKMQ (reference sequence). This CDR3 is built from 13 residues. The CDR3 DNA reads as TGTGCCAGCAGCTTAAGACAGCGGGAGACCCAGTACTTC. Residues: CASSLRQRETQYF.

J is TRBJ1-5 and V is TRBV7-2; 7 bases match TRBD1. The CDR3 totals 15 residues. Germline V gene sequence: CDR1 SGHTA, CDR2 FQGNSA. The V gene end was trimmed by 5 bases and the J gene end by 8 bases; junction bases not matched to a gene: 12. CDR3 protein: CASSGTVIRREPQHF. CDR3 DNA sequence: TGTGCCAGCAGCGGGACAGTTATTCGACGGGAGCCCCAGCATTTT.

This sequence joins TRBV6-5 and TRBJ2-1, with TRBD2 matching 8 bases. Germline lookup yields CDR1 MNHEY and CDR2 SVGAGI. V gave up 2 bases and J gave up 0 bases; unmatched junction bases: 6. The CDR3 runs 17 residues. The DNA for the CDR3 is TGTGCCAGCAGTTACCGGTTCCGGGGGGGCTCCTACAATGAGCAGTTCTTC. Translation gives CASSYRFRGGSYNEQFF.

A single count supports this clonotype. The CDR3 DNA sequence: TGTGCCAGCAGTCCGTCTAGCGGGTTGTGGAATGAGCAGTTCTTC. This translates into CASSPSSGLWNEQFF. The J gene is TRBJ2-1, the V gene TRBV12-3 or TRBV12-4, with 8 positions matching TRBD2. This CDR3 has 15 amino acids. The ends lost 5 bases at V and 7 bases at J; junction bases unmatched: 10.

The V gene is TRBV11-2, the J gene TRBJ2-7; 7 positions match TRBD1. The CDR3 is made up of 15 amino acids. Looked up from germline, CDR1 is SGHAT and CDR2 is FQNNGV. Trimming at V came to 1 base and at J to 4 bases, leaving 7 bases not matched to a gene. In DNA form, the CDR3 reads TGTGCCAGCAGCTTAGCCCGGGACAGAGTATACGAGCAGTACTTC. Translation: CASSLARDRVYEQYF.

V gene TRBV12-2 combines with J gene TRBJ2-2; TRBD2 is the table's D call and was not checked against the DNA. TRBV12-2 is designated a pseudogene. This CDR3 has 17 residues. The CDR3 here is CASRDTTLARNTGDLFF. The CDR3 DNA follows: TGTGCAAGTCGGGACACAACCCTAGCGCGTAACACCGGGGATCTGTTTTTT.

The rearrangement uses TRBV10-1 and TRBJ2-1; D is possibly TRBD2 (6 bases). The CDR3 spans 14 residues. Trimming shortened V by 2 bases and J by 8 bases, and 13 bases separated the two germline ends. CDR1 WNHNN and CDR2 SYGVQD come from the germline V gene (reference sequence). For the CDR3, the DNA is TGCGCCAGCAGTGAGCGGGGGTTGTTGGATGAGCAGTTCTTC. Translation: CASSERGLLDEQFF.

The chain uses TRBV3-1 and TRBJ1-6; possibly TRBD1 for D (6 bases). Germline V gene lookup returns CDR1 LGHDT and CDR2 YNNKEL (reference sequence). The CDR3 runs 14 residues. V shed 4 bases and J shed 6 bases, with 10 bases lying between them. In DNA, the CDR3 is TGTGCCAGCAGCCTAGGACAGCTTAATTCACCCCTCCACTTT. This sequence encodes CASSLGQLNSPLHF.

The rearrangement joins TRBV10-3 to TRBJ2-7, with D unresolved. This CDR3 has 13 amino acids. V was pared by 5 bases and J by 1 base, with 9 bases between. CDR1 is ENHRY, CDR2 SYGVKD, per germline. The CDR3 protein is CAISRTDSYEQYF. CDR3 in DNA: TGTGCCATCAGTCGGACGGATTCCTACGAGCAGTACTTC.

This clonotype has a handful of counts. This rearrangement joins TRBV10-3 to TRBJ1-5; D is unclear. Germline lookup yields CDR1 ENHRY and CDR2 SYGVKD. The CDR3 sequence is 15 residues long. The V gene lost 0 bases and the J gene lost 1 base, with 7 bases spanning the gap. The CDR3 protein is CAISESSMSNQPQHF. The CDR3 nucleotides read TGTGCCATCAGTGAGTCGAGTATGAGCAATCAGCCCCAGCATTTT.

The V call is TRBV2, the J call TRBJ1-5; no definite D call. CDR3 size: 14 residues. From germline, CDR1 is SNHLY and CDR2 FYNNEI. The V end lost 7 bases, the J end lost 0 bases, and 10 bases lay between the germline ends. This CDR3 is CASTPIYSNQPQHF. The CDR3 DNA follows: TGTGCCAGCACTCCTATCTATAGCAATCAGCCCCAGCATTTT.

This chain links TRBV11-3 with TRBJ2-7; D gene unclear. Germline CDR1 SGHNT, CDR2 YENEEA. The length of the CDR3 is 16 residues. Trimming took off 5 bases at V and 0 bases at J, with 17 bases between the two ends. CDR3 amino acids: CASSAHPGLSSYEQYF. The DNA of the CDR3 is TGTGCCAGCAGCGCCCACCCCGGCCTCAGCTCCTACGAGCAGTACTTC. The variable domain in full, completed from reference TRBV11-3 and TRBJ2-7, reads EAGVVQSPRYKIIEKKQPVAFWCNPISGHNTLYWYLQNLGQGPELLIRYENEEAVDDSQLPKDRFSAERLKGVDSTLKIQPAELGDSAVYLCASSAHPGLSSYEQYFGPGTRLTVT.

The J gene is TRBJ1-1, the V gene TRBV4-2, with no clear D. The CDR3 loop spans 16 amino acids. Trimming pared 1 base from V and 3 bases from J, leaving 15 bases between. Per the germline V gene, CDR1 is LGHNA and CDR2 is YNFKEQ. The CDR3 spells CASSQAEGGGYTEAFF. The CDR3 nucleotides are TGTGCCAGCAGCCAAGCGGAGGGCGGAGGGTACACTGAAGCTTTCTTT.

This clonotype has just a few counts. The gene calls are TRBV5-1 and TRBJ2-1; no definite D call. Germline CDR1 is SGHRS and CDR2 is YFSETQ. The length of the CDR3 is 13 residues. Trimming removed 1 base at V and 8 bases at J, with 10 bases between. The CDR3: CASSLLRFDEQFF. As DNA, the CDR3 is TGCGCCAGCAGCTTGCTCAGGTTCGATGAGCAGTTCTTC. The variable domain in full, completed from reference TRBV5-1 and TRBJ2-1, reads KAGVTQTPRYLIKTRGQQVTLSCSPISGHRSVSWYQQTPGQGLQFLFEYFSETQRNKGNFPGRFSGRQFSNSRSEMNVSTLELGDSALYLCASSLLRFDEQFFGPGTRLTVL.

This sequence joins TRBV5-1 and TRBJ2-3, with D maybe TRBD1 (6 bases). CDR1 and CDR2 (germline): SGHRS, YFSETQ. This CDR3 region has 15 residues. V shed 4 bases and J shed 2 bases, with 14 bases lying between them. CDR3 sequence reads: CASSHDRRNTDTQYF. The CDR3, as DNA: TGCGCCAGCAGCCACGACAGGAGGAACACAGATACGCAGTATTTT.

This clonotype was observed a handful of times. The chain is built from TRBV11-2 and TRBJ2-3; no clear D. CDR3 length: 13 amino acids. The germline V and J ends were trimmed by 5 bases and 0 bases, with 6 bases remaining between them. CDR1 and CDR2 from the germline V gene are SGHAT and FQNNGV. CDR3 sequence: CASSTSSTDTQYF. As DNA, the CDR3 is TGTGCCAGCAGCACCTCTAGCACAGATACGCAGTATTTT.

This chain connects TRBV7-9 to TRBJ2-5, with TRBD1 matching 7 bases. The CDR3 has 16 residues. Trimming at V came to 8 bases and at J to 0 bases, leaving 12 bases not matched to a gene. Germline values: CDR1 SEHNR, CDR2 FQNEAQ (reference sequence). The CDR3 sequence: CASHLTGTVNQETQYF. The CDR3 bases are TGTGCCAGCCACCTAACCGGGACAGTCAACCAAGAGACCCAGTACTTC.

The chain couples TRBV3-1 to TRBJ1-2; D perhaps matches TRBD1 (6 bases). V lost 1 base and J 8 bases, leaving 11 bases between the germline ends. From germline, CDR1 is LGHDT and CDR2 YNNKEL (reference sequence). This CDR3 has 13 amino acids. CDR3 DNA: TGTGCCAGCAGCCAAGTTGACAGGCGGGGCTACACCTTC. Translated, it gives CASSQVDRRGYTF.

Concerning this clonotype itself: Here the CDR3 omits its conserved ending phenylalanine or tryptophan, so a read error is the likely source. The gene calls are TRBV20-1 and TRBJ2-5, with 7 nucleotides matching TRBD1. There are 12 residues in the CDR3. CDR1 is DFQATT and CDR2 is SNEGSKA in the germline V gene (reference sequence). V dropped 3 bases and J dropped 4; count of bases not matched to a gene: 2. CDR3 in DNA: TGCAGTGCTAGGAAGGGGGCAGAGACCCAGTACTCC. Protein sequence: CSARKGAETQYS.

This sequence joins TRBV5-1 and TRBJ1-1; 11 bases match TRBD1. Per the germline V gene, CDR1 is SGHRS and CDR2 is YFSETQ. The CDR3 covers 14 residues. V lost 4 bases and J lost 4; bases outside the gene matches: 3. The CDR3 region has the DNA TGCGCCAGCAGCAGGACAGGGGGCGGCACTGAAGCTTTCTTT. It is translated as CASSRTGGGTEAFF. Combining the CDR3 with reference TRBV5-1 and TRBJ1-1 gives the whole variable domain KAGVTQTPRYLIKTRGQQVTLSCSPISGHRSVSWYQQTPGQGLQFLFEYFSETQRNKGNFPGRFSGRQFSNSRSEMNVSTLELGDSALYLCASSRTGGGTEAFFGQGTRLTVV.

This clonotype is classed as medium-sized. The V call is TRBV9, the J call TRBJ2-5; tentative D call: TRBD1 (7 bases). With 4 bases removed from V and 9 bases from J, the gap between germline ends came to 19 bases. Germline V gives CDR1 SGDLS, CDR2 YYNGEE. The CDR3 runs 14 residues. This chain's CDR3 is CASSPLRRGLAQYF. The CDR3 coding sequence is TGTGCCAGCAGCCCTCTGCGGAGGGGGCTGGCCCAGTACTTC.